These 12 T cell receptor beta chains were all obtained from the same sample, sequenced in a study of cytomegalovirus exposure and HLA in healthy donors. The PCR made use of 60 Vbeta and 13 Jbeta primers. This table comes from immunoSEQ multiplex PCR, and its TCRdb copy is limited to in-frame clones, with some not included. There are 110,000 or so clones in the sample; roughly 70% occur only once, and roughly 12% lies in the top ten. The sample consisted of PBMCs. The receptors come from a woman in her forties or fifties in good health and CMV-seropositive.

This clone has just a few counts. The gene calls are TRBV28 and TRBJ2-7, with D tentatively TRBD2 (6 bases). CDR3 size: 16 residues. Trimming stripped 4 bases from V and 1 base from J, with 17 bases between. Germline V gives CDR1 MDHEN, CDR2 SYDVKM. In nucleotides, the CDR3 is TGTGCCAGCAGTTCCCCACACGGGAGTATGTCCTACGAGCAGTACTTC. Protein product: CASSSPHGSMSYEQYF.

J is TRBJ2-7 and V is TRBV28; D is unresolved. Trimming pared 3 bases from V and 7 bases from J, leaving 4 bases between. The CDR3 runs to 10 residues. Germline values: CDR1 MDHEN, CDR2 SYDVKM. The CDR3 protein is CASSFREQYF. The CDR3 DNA reads as TGTGCCAGCAGTTTCCGGGAGCAGTACTTC. The complete variable domain, with remaining parts taken from reference TRBV28 and TRBJ2-7, reads DVKVTQSSRYLVKRTGEKVFLECVQDMDHENMFWYRQDPGLGLRLIYFSYDVKMKEKGDIPEGYSVSREKKERFSLILESASTNQTSMYLCASSFREQYFGPGTRLTVT.

V gene TRBV7-3 combines with J gene TRBJ2-3; 12 positions match TRBD2. The germline V gene has CDR1 SGHTA and CDR2 FQGTGA. This CDR3 has 16 amino acids. V trimming: 3 bases; J trimming: 4 bases; junction bases outside the gene matches: 5. CDR3 DNA sequence: TGTGCCAGCAGCTTGAGACTAGCGGGAGTTTCAGATACGCAGTATTTT. Translated: CASSLRLAGVSDTQYF.

The chain combines TRBV28 with TRBJ1-4, with D perhaps matching TRBD1 (5 bases). Per germline, CDR1 MDHEN and CDR2 SYDVKM. Trimming removed 4 bases at V and 8 bases at J, with 14 bases between. The CDR3 runs to 14 residues. The DNA for the CDR3 is TGTGCCAGCAGTTCCTTCGACCGGGGGGAAAAACTGTTTTTT. Its translation is CASSSFDRGEKLFF.

This clone came up once. This chain links TRBV5-1 with TRBJ2-6, with D tentatively TRBD1 (6 bases). The V end was cut by 4 bases, the J end by 1 base, with 9 bases between. Germline V gene sequence: CDR1 SGHRS, CDR2 YFSETQ. The CDR3 consists of 15 residues. The CDR3: CASSATGSGANVLTF. CDR3 coding DNA: TGCGCCAGCAGCGCAACAGGGTCTGGGGCCAACGTCCTGACTTTC.

The chain carries TRBV4-3 and TRBJ2-2; possibly TRBD1 for D (5 bases). The V end was cut by 0 bases, the J end by 6 bases, with 20 bases between. The CDR3 is 18 residues long. The V gene's germline CDR1 is LGHNA and CDR2 YSLEER. CDR3: CASSQDILARDFPGELFF. For the CDR3, the DNA is TGCGCCAGCAGCCAAGATATATTGGCCAGGGATTTCCCCGGGGAGCTGTTTTTT.

The chain is built from TRBV5-1 and TRBJ2-3; 8 bases fit TRBD1. The junction had 8 bases not matched to a gene; V was cut back by 7 bases and J by 1 base. In germline, CDR1 is SGHRS, CDR2 YFSETQ. The CDR3 is made up of 15 amino acids. The CDR3 here is CASGDRGGGTDTQYF. Here the CDR3 DNA reads TGCGCCAGCGGAGACAGGGGAGGAGGCACAGATACGCAGTATTTT.

In its sample, this clone was seen once. The chain couples TRBV5-4 to TRBJ2-2; perhaps TRBD2 as D (5 bases). V shed 4 bases and J shed 6 bases, with 10 bases lying between them. The CDR3 is 13 residues long. The germline V gene has CDR1 SGHNT and CDR2 YYREEE (reference sequence). This chain's CDR3 is CASSPSEAGELFF. In DNA, the CDR3 is TGTGCCAGCAGCCCCTCGGAGGCCGGGGAGCTGTTTTTT.

The chain joins TRBV5-6 to TRBJ1-6; D ambiguous. The germline V gene has CDR1 SGHDT and CDR2 YYEEEE. The germline V and J ends were trimmed by 1 base and 3 bases, with 8 bases remaining between them. There are 15 residues in the CDR3. The CDR3 sequence: CASSLTVDYNSPLHF. The CDR3 DNA sequence: TGTGCCAGCAGCTTGACCGTAGACTATAATTCACCCCTCCACTTT.

The chain joins TRBV28 to TRBJ2-1; TRBD2 agrees at 14 bases. V gave up 4 bases and J gave up 1 base; unmatched junction bases: 9. Germline CDR1 is MDHEN and CDR2 is SYDVKM. This CDR3 region has 19 residues. The CDR3 here is CASSYSGTSGSRSYNEQFF. The CDR3 region has the DNA TGTGCCAGCAGTTACTCAGGGACTAGCGGGAGTCGTTCCTACAATGAGCAGTTCTTC. The variable domain in full, with the rest retrieved from reference TRBV28 and TRBJ2-1, is DVKVTQSSRYLVKRTGEKVFLECVQDMDHENMFWYRQDPGLGLRLIYFSYDVKMKEKGDIPEGYSVSREKKERFSLILESASTNQTSMYLCASSYSGTSGSRSYNEQFFGPGTRLTVL.

The chain joins TRBV10-3 to TRBJ1-1, with unresolved D. The length of the CDR3 is 12 residues. The germline gives CDR1 ENHRY, CDR2 SYGVKD. Trimming left V 5 bases short and J 7 bases short, with 11 bases between. CDR3 in amino acids: CAISPGDGEAFF. The CDR3 nucleotides read TGTGCCATCAGTCCTGGAGACGGTGAAGCTTTCTTT.

This clone occurred once. This chain uses TRBV2 with TRBJ1-5; D may be TRBD1 (6 bases). V was trimmed by 2 bases and J by 6 bases, leaving 14 bases between them. From germline, CDR1 is SNHLY and CDR2 FYNNEI. CDR3 size: 15 residues. The CDR3 here is CASSEQQGERQPQHF. The CDR3 DNA reads TGTGCCAGCAGTGAACAACAGGGCGAACGTCAGCCCCAGCATTTT.